A single sample is the source of the 5 T cell receptor beta chains below, sequenced in a study of blood T cell repertoires in COVID-19. Sequencing used immunoSEQ multiplex PCR; TCRdb keeps in-frame clones, though not all of them. The data contain approximately 240,000 clones, roughly nine tenths of them singletons. The specimen was PBMCs or T cells enriched from blood (not recorded which). Receptors were obtained from a woman in her 30s with acute COVID-19.

J is TRBJ2-6 and V is TRBV19, with a tentative D call TRBD1 (5 bases). Deletions cut 6 bases from V and 0 bases from J, with 12 bases between. CDR1 is LNHDA and CDR2 is SQIVND in the germline V gene (reference sequence). There are 16 residues in the CDR3. The CDR3 region has the DNA TGTGCCAGTAGCAATGACAGAAACTCTGGGGCCAACGTCCTGACTTTC. It is translated as CASSNDRNSGANVLTF.

The chain carries TRBV5-6 and TRBJ2-3; 8 nucleotides align to TRBD1. CDR3 length: 16 residues. Germline assignment: CDR1 SGHDT and CDR2 YYEEEE. J was trimmed by 1 base and V by 4 bases; bases with no gene match: 8. The CDR3 DNA reads as TGTGCCAGCAGCCTCGTCGACAGGGGCGGCACAGATACGCAGTATTTT. Protein: CASSLVDRGGTDTQYF.

The chain recombines TRBV29-1 with TRBJ1-2; the D is unclear. The V and J ends lost 5 bases and 2 bases respectively, with 12 bases between them. Germline CDR1 is SQVTM and CDR2 is ANQGSEA. The CDR3 sequence is 13 residues long. The CDR3 reads CSVRLAGNYGYTF. The CDR3 bases are TGCAGCGTTAGACTTGCGGGGAACTATGGCTACACCTTC.

This chain links TRBV11-2 with TRBJ2-3, with a weak D call TRBD1 (6 bases). Trimming shortened V by 2 bases and J by 1 base, and 10 bases separated the two germline ends. The CDR3 contains 15 residues. Germline V lookup: CDR1 SGHAT, CDR2 FQNNGV. As DNA, the CDR3 is TGTGCCAGCAGCTTATTACAGGGAGGCACAGATACGCAGTATTTT. Its protein product is CASSLLQGGTDTQYF.

This chain connects TRBV28 to TRBJ1-2; TRBD1 matches 7 bases. V was clipped by 3 bases and J by 3 bases; unmatched bases: 4. The CDR3 runs to 14 residues. CDR1 is MDHEN and CDR2 is SYDVKM in the germline V gene. This chain's CDR3 is CASSLRGRDYGYTF. The CDR3, as DNA: TGTGCCAGCAGTTTGAGGGGGCGCGACTATGGCTACACCTTC.